The rows below give T cell receptor beta chains drawn from one sample of a study of glioma-infiltrating T cells. Using its own MiXCR run on the multiplex PCR reads, TCRdb lists one record per CDR3 protein. The sample has approximately 100,000 distinct CDR3 sequences; about 30% are singletons. The sequenced material came from glioma tissue, nonneoplastic brain tissue, or PBMCs (not recorded which). The receptors here all came from a human donor with low-grade glioma or glioblastoma, undergoing nonglioma brain surgery, or in good health (not recorded which). CDR3s leave out the opening cysteine and the closing phenylalanine or tryptophan. Expanded clones get a size class; other rows say once, few or many, or leave the size out.

j_call | clone_size | v_call | cdr3_aa
TRBJ1-5 | many | TRBV28 | ASTTPGQGHQPQH
TRBJ2-3 | many | TRBV6-1 | ASSYGGITDTQY
TRBJ2-3 | NA | TRBV7-3 | ASSLEGGLQGYTDTQY
TRBJ1-5 | many | TRBV20-1 | SATGSNQPQH
TRBJ2-5 | many | TRBV2 | ASNNDRAETQY
TRBJ1-6 | few | TRBV7-3 | ASSLTWSTNSPLH
TRBJ2-7 | few | TRBV18 | ASSPGLEQY
TRBJ2-1 | few | TRBV19 | ASISGSRVGYNEQF
TRBJ1-2 | many | TRBV28 | ASSFSSPRMGGYT
TRBJ2-3 | many | TRBV6-1 | ASRNSGGARDTQY
TRBJ2-5 | few | TRBV10-3 | AISGGEETQY
TRBJ2-7 | many | TRBV27 | ASSLSTRGSYEQY
TRBJ2-2 | many | TRBV6-1 | ASMDGTGNTGELF
TRBJ1-5 | few | TRBV7-9 | ASSSPGQGSNQPQH
TRBJ1-3 | many | TRBV12-3/TRBV12-4 | ASSLAGQGGYTIY
TRBJ2-1 | NA | TRBV5-6 | ASSTTGGDNNEQF
TRBJ1-1 | NA | TRBV4-3 | ASSRGTGGTEAF
TRBJ1-1 | few | TRBV19 | ASSISPSNTEAF
TRBJ2-3 | NA | TRBV5-5 | ASSLAPGDPSTDTQY
TRBJ1-2 | many | TRBV28 | ASRGTESNYGYT
TRBJ2-5 | NA | TRBV28 | ASAPSGGETQY
TRBJ2-3 | once | TRBV11-3 | ASSFKIGGTDTQY
TRBJ2-1 | many | TRBV20-1 | SAPGGGGSSYNEQF
TRBJ1-1 | many | TRBV3-1 | ASSQDGTEEFEAF
TRBJ1-6 | few | TRBV7-8 | ASSPGGPAGNFNSPLH
TRBJ2-1 | NA | TRBV7-2 | ASLTGTAPYNEQF
TRBJ2-5 | once | TRBV5-4 | ASSTGRRQETQH
TRBJ2-3 | many | TRBV7-2 | ASSLRLTTDTQY
TRBJ1-5 | few | TRBV5-6 | ASSRLTGQSNQPQH
TRBJ2-1 | few | TRBV29-1 | SVERAGMSNEQF
TRBJ2-1 | many | TRBV20-1 | SARDPPKREQF
TRBJ2-1 | many | TRBV20-1 | SALSGVSSYNEQF
TRBJ2-1 | once | TRBV5-5 | ASSWEGARGDEQF
TRBJ1-5 | once | TRBV14 | ASSRSGYGNQPQH
TRBJ1-1 | NA | TRBV29-1 | SVARGSTEAF
TRBJ1-2 | many | TRBV6-1 | ASSDPQGWRSSYGYT
TRBJ1-4 | NA | TRBV29-1 | SVEEQGAMEKLF
TRBJ1-3 | NA | TRBV2 | ASSSRINTIY
TRBJ2-7 | many | TRBV6-1 | ASEGLAGAYEQY
TRBJ1-3 | many | TRBV20-1 | SARWDLSSGNTIY
TRBJ1-5 | many | TRBV20-1 | SAKAISGNQPQH
TRBJ2-7 | NA | TRBV28 | ASGGDSSYEQY
TRBJ2-3 | many | TRBV6-4 | ASSDSSEPDTQY
TRBJ2-7 | many | TRBV7-8 | ASRPMTRAEQY
TRBJ2-1 | NA | TRBV7-8 | ASSLGIKRRSYNEQF
TRBJ1-5 | many | TRBV20-1 | SAVTGGRNQPQH
TRBJ2-7 | NA | TRBV10-3 | AISGQGIGSYEQY
TRBJ2-3 | many | TRBV7-2 | ASSSDRRRRLILTDTQY
TRBJ2-7 | NA | TRBV7-2 | DSSLLGGGRGREQY
TRBJ1-1 | many | TRBV20-1 | SYFDRDRGAF
TRBJ1-1 | few | TRBV2 | ASSIETTEAF
TRBJ1-2 | many | TRBV20-1 | SARRGQGEGYT
TRBJ2-2 | NA | TRBV29-1 | SVVYNTGELF
TRBJ2-7 | many | TRBV28 | ASLRRDSYEQY
TRBJ1-6 | few | TRBV4-3 | ASSQDGDGRYSPLH
TRBJ1-1 | few | TRBV5-1 | ASTDGYFSPEAF